This is a list of T cell receptor beta chains from one sample in a study of early T cells in non-severe SARS-CoV-2 infection. TCRdb passed the 5' RACE reads through MiXCR, listing each CDR3 protein once. The table has more than 50,000 distinct CDR3 sequences, over 9.5% seen once. The material sequenced was whole blood. The receptors come from an adult who was a healthcare worker with PCR-confirmed SARS-CoV-2 infection or an uninfected control (not recorded which). CDR3s include the opening cysteine and the closing phenylalanine or tryptophan. D genes are given only for firm matches. The size of a clone is reported for some rows only, either as once, few or many, or as a class for expanded clones.

d_call: TRBD2
clone_size: many
v_call: TRBV29-1
j_call: TRBJ2-7
cdr3_nt: TGCAGCGTTGGCACTGCGGGAGGGCATGAGCAGTACTTC
cdr3_aa: CSVGTAGGHEQYF

d_call: .
clone_size: .
v_call: TRBV11-2
j_call: TRBJ2-1
cdr3_nt: TGTGCCAGCAGCTTAATTTTGGAGGGGCCCGACTACAATGAGCAGTTCTTC
cdr3_aa: CASSLILEGPDYNEQFF

d_call: .
clone_size: few
v_call: TRBV20-1
j_call: TRBJ1-2
cdr3_nt: TGCAGTACTACCGCAGGCGGAGGTGGCTACACCTTC
cdr3_aa: CSTTAGGGGYTF

d_call: TRBD1
clone_size: .
v_call: TRBV6-5
j_call: TRBJ2-7
cdr3_nt: TGTGCCAGCAGTTGGGGAGGGACAGGGACCTACGAGCAGTACTTC
cdr3_aa: CASSWGGTGTYEQYF

d_call: .
clone_size: .
v_call: TRBV5-6
j_call: TRBJ2-3
cdr3_nt: TGTGCCAGCAGCTTGGTGGATTGGAGAGGGTTAACAGATACGCAGTATTTT
cdr3_aa: CASSLVDWRGLTDTQYF

d_call: TRBD1
clone_size: few
v_call: TRBV4-1
j_call: TRBJ1-4
cdr3_nt: TGCGCCAGCAGCCCCCGAACACAGACAGGGAATTATGAAAAACTGTTTTTT
cdr3_aa: CASSPRTQTGNYEKLFF

d_call: TRBD1
clone_size: once
v_call: TRBV6-6
j_call: TRBJ1-1
cdr3_nt: TGTGCCAGCAGTTCAGGACAGGCTAACACTGAAGCTTTCTTT
cdr3_aa: CASSSGQANTEAFF

d_call: TRBD2
clone_size: many
v_call: TRBV5-4
j_call: TRBJ2-5
cdr3_nt: TGTGCCAGCAGCTCGTATCCTTCGCGGGGGGGCCAAGAGACCCAGTACTTC
cdr3_aa: CASSSYPSRGGQETQYF

d_call: TRBD1
clone_size: few
v_call: TRBV18
j_call: TRBJ2-7
cdr3_nt: TGTGCCAGCTCACCCAGAAGACAGGGGGTGGACGAGCAGTACTTC
cdr3_aa: CASSPRRQGVDEQYF

d_call: TRBD2
clone_size: .
v_call: TRBV7-2
j_call: TRBJ2-5
cdr3_nt: TGTGCCAGCAGCCTCCTGGGCGGGGGGCTCCAAGAGACCCAGTACTTC
cdr3_aa: CASSLLGGGLQETQYF

d_call: .
clone_size: .
v_call: TRBV19
j_call: TRBJ2-7
cdr3_nt: TGTGCCAGTAGTAGTGGACAACGCTACGAGCAGTACTTC
cdr3_aa: CASSSGQRYEQYF

d_call: .
clone_size: many
v_call: TRBV11-3
j_call: TRBJ1-1
cdr3_nt: TGTGCCAGCAGCTTAGAGTTGGGAGGCGACACTGAAGCTTTCTTT
cdr3_aa: CASSLELGGDTEAFF

d_call: TRBD2
clone_size: .
v_call: TRBV11-1
j_call: TRBJ2-1
cdr3_nt: TGTGCCAGCAGCTTAACGCGGGAGGGCCGCTATGAGCAGTTCTTC
cdr3_aa: CASSLTREGRYEQFF

d_call: .
clone_size: many
v_call: TRBV5-6
j_call: TRBJ2-2
cdr3_nt: TGTGCCAGCAGCTTGGGGGTGTCCGGGGAGCTGTTTTTT
cdr3_aa: CASSLGVSGELFF

d_call: .
clone_size: many
v_call: TRBV29-1
j_call: TRBJ2-1
cdr3_nt: TGCAGCGTTGATTCGCCTCCCCGGCACCCCAATGAGCAGTTCTTC
cdr3_aa: CSVDSPPRHPNEQFF

d_call: .
clone_size: many
v_call: TRBV12-3/TRBV12-4
j_call: TRBJ1-1
cdr3_nt: TGTGCCAGCAGTTTCCTCACTGAAGCTTTCTTT
cdr3_aa: CASSFLTEAFF

d_call: TRBD2
clone_size: many
v_call: TRBV19
j_call: TRBJ2-2
cdr3_nt: TGTGCCAGTAGTTGGGGAGGGCACACCGGGGAGCTGTTTTTT
cdr3_aa: CASSWGGHTGELFF

d_call: .
clone_size: .
v_call: TRBV19
j_call: TRBJ1-5
cdr3_nt: TGTGCCAGTAGTATAGAGGACGGGGATCAGCCCCAGCATTTT
cdr3_aa: CASSIEDGDQPQHF

d_call: .
clone_size: few
v_call: TRBV5-4
j_call: TRBJ2-5
cdr3_nt: TGTGCCAGCAGCACCCGGACCGAATTACAAGAGACCCAGTACTTC
cdr3_aa: CASSTRTELQETQYF

d_call: .
clone_size: many
v_call: TRBV20-1
j_call: TRBJ2-1
cdr3_nt: TGCAGTGCCCGGGACCAGTACAATGAGCAGTTCTTC
cdr3_aa: CSARDQYNEQFF

d_call: TRBD1
clone_size: many
v_call: TRBV20-1
j_call: TRBJ1-1
cdr3_nt: TGCAGTGCTAGAATGGACAGGGGATTTGACACTGAAGCTTTCTTT
cdr3_aa: CSARMDRGFDTEAFF

d_call: .
clone_size: few
v_call: TRBV7-8
j_call: TRBJ1-2
cdr3_nt: TGTGCCAGCAGCCCCCAGGGGAGCTATGGCTACACCTTC
cdr3_aa: CASSPQGSYGYTF

d_call: .
clone_size: many
v_call: TRBV12-3/TRBV12-4
j_call: TRBJ1-1
cdr3_nt: TGTGCCAGCAGTCGTGGAGGCACTGAAGCTTTCTTT
cdr3_aa: CASSRGGTEAFF

d_call: TRBD2
clone_size: many
v_call: TRBV4-1
j_call: TRBJ2-2
cdr3_nt: TGCGCCAGCAGCCAGGGTACTAGCGGGGTAGGGTCCGGGGAGCTGTTTTTT
cdr3_aa: CASSQGTSGVGSGELFF

d_call: .
clone_size: many
v_call: TRBV27
j_call: TRBJ2-1
cdr3_nt: TGTGCCAGCAGCCCCGAGGACAGTTACAATGAGCAGTTCTTC
cdr3_aa: CASSPEDSYNEQFF

d_call: .
clone_size: many
v_call: TRBV18
j_call: TRBJ2-7
cdr3_nt: TGTGCCAGCTCACCCGGCAACGGTTACTACGAGCAGTACTTC
cdr3_aa: CASSPGNGYYEQYF

d_call: .
clone_size: few
v_call: TRBV28
j_call: TRBJ1-1
cdr3_nt: TGTGCCAGCAGTAGCTCGGGGGGGGCGCGTCGGACTGAAGCTTTCTTT
cdr3_aa: CASSSSGGARRTEAFF

d_call: TRBD2
clone_size: few
v_call: TRBV5-8
j_call: TRBJ2-5
cdr3_nt: TGTGCCAGCAGCTTGGGACTAGCGGAACAAGAGACCCAGTACTTC
cdr3_aa: CASSLGLAEQETQYF

d_call: .
clone_size: .
v_call: TRBV6-2/TRBV6-3
j_call: TRBJ2-6
cdr3_nt: TGTGCCAGCAGTTACGTCGATTCTGGGGCCAACGTCCTGACTTTC
cdr3_aa: CASSYVDSGANVLTF

d_call: .
clone_size: .
v_call: TRBV29-1
j_call: TRBJ2-1
cdr3_nt: TGCAGCGTTGAAGGACAGAGCTCCTACAATGAGCAGTTCTTC
cdr3_aa: CSVEGQSSYNEQFF

d_call: TRBD1
clone_size: few
v_call: TRBV18
j_call: TRBJ1-5
cdr3_nt: TGTGCCAGCTCACCTAGAACAGGGGGCGCGAGCCAGCCCCAGCATTTT
cdr3_aa: CASSPRTGGASQPQHF

d_call: .
clone_size: .
v_call: TRBV29-1
j_call: TRBJ2-1
cdr3_nt: TGCAGCGTTGAAGATCCCGGGACCTACAATGAGCAGTTCTTC
cdr3_aa: CSVEDPGTYNEQFF

d_call: .
clone_size: .
v_call: TRBV19
j_call: TRBJ1-4
cdr3_nt: TGTGCCAGTAGCACCGGTTGGAAAGAAAAACTGTTTTTT
cdr3_aa: CASSTGWKEKLFF

d_call: TRBD1
clone_size: .
v_call: TRBV30
j_call: TRBJ2-7
cdr3_nt: TGTGCCTGGAGTAACCCGGACAGGGTCATCAACGAGCAGTACTTC
cdr3_aa: CAWSNPDRVINEQYF

d_call: .
clone_size: few
v_call: TRBV29-1
j_call: TRBJ2-5
cdr3_nt: TGCAGCGTTGAACGTGAGACCCAGTACTTC
cdr3_aa: CSVERETQYF

d_call: TRBD2
clone_size: few
v_call: TRBV11-2
j_call: TRBJ2-5
cdr3_nt: TGTGCCAGCAGCTTAGTGACTAGCGGACCCCAAGAGACCCAGTACTTC
cdr3_aa: CASSLVTSGPQETQYF

d_call: TRBD1
clone_size: few
v_call: TRBV19
j_call: TRBJ1-5
cdr3_nt: TGTGCCAGCGGAGACAGGGGGAATCAGCCCCAGCATTTT
cdr3_aa: CASGDRGNQPQHF

d_call: TRBD1
clone_size: .
v_call: TRBV11-3
j_call: TRBJ2-7
cdr3_nt: TGTGCCAGCAGCTTCCCGGGACAGGGGCGCGAGCAGTACTTC
cdr3_aa: CASSFPGQGREQYF

d_call: .
clone_size: .
v_call: TRBV7-9
j_call: TRBJ2-2
cdr3_nt: TGTGCCAGCAGCACCCAGACTGACGGCACCGGGGAGCTGTTTTTT
cdr3_aa: CASSTQTDGTGELFF

d_call: .
clone_size: few
v_call: TRBV7-2
j_call: TRBJ2-2
cdr3_nt: TGTGCCAGCAGCTTATTACTGGGACTTAACACCGGGGAGCTGTTTTTT
cdr3_aa: CASSLLLGLNTGELFF

d_call: .
clone_size: few
v_call: TRBV7-9
j_call: TRBJ1-2
cdr3_nt: TGTGCCAGCAGCGTCAATAACTATGGCTACACCTTC
cdr3_aa: CASSVNNYGYTF

d_call: TRBD2
clone_size: .
v_call: TRBV10-2
j_call: TRBJ2-3
cdr3_nt: TGCGCCAGCAGGCAAGCGGGGGCGGGCACAGATACGCAGTATTTT
cdr3_aa: CASRQAGAGTDTQYF